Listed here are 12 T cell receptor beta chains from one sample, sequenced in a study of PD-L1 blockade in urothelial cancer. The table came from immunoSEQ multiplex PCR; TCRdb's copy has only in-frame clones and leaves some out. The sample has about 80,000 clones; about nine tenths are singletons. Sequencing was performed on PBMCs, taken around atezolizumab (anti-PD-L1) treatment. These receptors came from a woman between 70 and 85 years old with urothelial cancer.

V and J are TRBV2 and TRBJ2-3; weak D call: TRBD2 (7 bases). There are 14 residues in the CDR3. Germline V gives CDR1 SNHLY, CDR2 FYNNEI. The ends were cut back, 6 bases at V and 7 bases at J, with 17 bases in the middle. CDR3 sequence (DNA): TGTGCCAGCAGAGGGGGGGTCACTTATAATACGCAGTATTTT. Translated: CASRGGVTYNTQYF.

CDR3 protein: CASSEQPSGVQHF. In DNA, the CDR3 is TGTGCCAGCAGCGAACAACCCTCAGGGGTACAGCATTTT. This chain joins TRBV6-6 and TRBJ1-5; a weak D match, TRBD1 (6 bases). V was pared by 6 bases and J by 13 bases, with 19 bases between. Germline loops: CDR1 MNHNY, CDR2 SVGAGI (reference sequence). The CDR3 covers 13 residues.

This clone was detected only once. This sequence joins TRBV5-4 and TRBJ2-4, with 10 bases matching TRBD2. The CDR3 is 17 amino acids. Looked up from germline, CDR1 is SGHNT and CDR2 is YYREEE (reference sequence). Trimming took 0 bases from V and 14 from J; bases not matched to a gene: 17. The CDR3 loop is CASSLAVSSGSSGAEYF. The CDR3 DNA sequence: TGTGCCAGCAGCTTGGCCGTTTCTAGCGGGAGTTCTGGGGCGGAGTACTTC.

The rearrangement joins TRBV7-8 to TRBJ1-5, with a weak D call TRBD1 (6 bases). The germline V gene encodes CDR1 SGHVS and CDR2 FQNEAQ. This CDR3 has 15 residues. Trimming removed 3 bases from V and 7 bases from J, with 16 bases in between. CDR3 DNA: TGTGCCAGCAGCTTCAACAGGGCCCAAGGGCAGCCCCAGCATTTT. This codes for CASSFNRAQGQPQHF.

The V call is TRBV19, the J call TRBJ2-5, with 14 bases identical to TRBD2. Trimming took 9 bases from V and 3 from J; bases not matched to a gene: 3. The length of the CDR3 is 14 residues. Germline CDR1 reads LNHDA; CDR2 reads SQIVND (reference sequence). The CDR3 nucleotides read TGTGCCAGCAGACTAGCGGGAGGGGAAGAGACCCAGTACTTC. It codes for CASRLAGGEETQYF.

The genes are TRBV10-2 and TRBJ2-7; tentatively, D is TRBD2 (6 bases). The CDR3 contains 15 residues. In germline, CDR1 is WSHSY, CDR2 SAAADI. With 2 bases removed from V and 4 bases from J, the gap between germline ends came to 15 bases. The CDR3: CASSESRDFNYEQYF. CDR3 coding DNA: TGCGCCAGCAGTGAGAGCCGGGACTTTAATTACGAGCAGTACTTC.

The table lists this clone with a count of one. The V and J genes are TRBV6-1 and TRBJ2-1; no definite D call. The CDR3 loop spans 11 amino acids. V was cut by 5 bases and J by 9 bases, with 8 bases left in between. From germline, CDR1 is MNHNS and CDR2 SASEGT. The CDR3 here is CASSTYTEQFF. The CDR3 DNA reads TGTGCCAGCAGTACCTATACTGAGCAGTTCTTC.

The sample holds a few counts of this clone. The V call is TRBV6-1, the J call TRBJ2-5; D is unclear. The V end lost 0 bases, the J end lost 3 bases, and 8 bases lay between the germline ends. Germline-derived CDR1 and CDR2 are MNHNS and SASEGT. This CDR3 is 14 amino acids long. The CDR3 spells CASSEAPVEETQYF. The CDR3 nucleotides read TGTGCCAGCAGTGAAGCCCCAGTTGAAGAGACCCAGTACTTC.

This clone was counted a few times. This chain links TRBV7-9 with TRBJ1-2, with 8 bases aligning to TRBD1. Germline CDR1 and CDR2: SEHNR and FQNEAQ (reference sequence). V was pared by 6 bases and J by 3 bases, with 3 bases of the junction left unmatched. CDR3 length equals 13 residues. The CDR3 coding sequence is TGTGCCAGCAGTCAGGGGGCGGACTATGGCTACACCTTC. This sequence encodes CASSQGADYGYTF.

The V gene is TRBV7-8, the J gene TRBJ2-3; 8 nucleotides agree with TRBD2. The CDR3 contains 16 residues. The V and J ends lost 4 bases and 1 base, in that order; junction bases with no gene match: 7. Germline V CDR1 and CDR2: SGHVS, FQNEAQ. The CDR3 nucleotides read TGTGCCAGCAGCTCCGCTCCGGGACTAGGCACAGATACGCAGTATTTT. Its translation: CASSSAPGLGTDTQYF.

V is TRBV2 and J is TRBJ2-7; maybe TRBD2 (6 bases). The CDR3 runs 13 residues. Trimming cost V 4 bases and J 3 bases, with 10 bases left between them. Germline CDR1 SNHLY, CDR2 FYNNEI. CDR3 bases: TGTGCCAGCAGTGTAGGGACTCTCTACGAGCAGTACTTC. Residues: CASSVGTLYEQYF. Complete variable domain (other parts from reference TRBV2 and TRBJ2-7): EPEVTQTPSHQVTQMGQEVILRCVPISNHLYFYWYRQILGQKVEFLVSFYNNEISEKSEIFDDQFSVERPDGSNFTLKIRSTKLEDSAMYFCASSVGTLYEQYFGPGTRLTVT.

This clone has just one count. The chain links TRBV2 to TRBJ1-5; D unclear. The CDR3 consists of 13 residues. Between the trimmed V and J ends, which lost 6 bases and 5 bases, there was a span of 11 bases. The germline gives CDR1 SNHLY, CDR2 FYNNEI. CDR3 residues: CASRGRVHQPQHF. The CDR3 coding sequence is TGTGCCAGCAGGGGGAGGGTGCATCAGCCCCAGCATTTT.